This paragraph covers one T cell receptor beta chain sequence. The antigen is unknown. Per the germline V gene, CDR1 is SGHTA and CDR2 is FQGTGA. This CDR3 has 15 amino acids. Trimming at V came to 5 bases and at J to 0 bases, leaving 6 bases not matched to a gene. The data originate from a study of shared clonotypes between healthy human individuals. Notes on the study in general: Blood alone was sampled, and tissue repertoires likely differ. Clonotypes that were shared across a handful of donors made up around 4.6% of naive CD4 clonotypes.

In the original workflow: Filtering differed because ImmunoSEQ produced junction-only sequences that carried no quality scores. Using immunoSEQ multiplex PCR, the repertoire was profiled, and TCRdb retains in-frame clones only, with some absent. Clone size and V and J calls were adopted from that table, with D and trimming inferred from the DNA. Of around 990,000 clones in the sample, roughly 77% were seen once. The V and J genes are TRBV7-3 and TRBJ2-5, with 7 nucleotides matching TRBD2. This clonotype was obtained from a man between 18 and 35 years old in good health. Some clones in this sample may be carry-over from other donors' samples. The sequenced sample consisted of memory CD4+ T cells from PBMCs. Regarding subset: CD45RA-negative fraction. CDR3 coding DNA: TGTGCCAGCAGCGCGGTCGGGGGGTACCAAGAGACCCAGTACTTC. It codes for CASSAVGGYQETQYF. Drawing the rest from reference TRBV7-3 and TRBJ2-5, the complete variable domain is GAGVSQTPSNKVTEKGKYVELRCDPISGHTALYWYRQSLGQGPEFLIYFQGTGAADDSGLPNDRFFAVRPEGSVSTLKIQRTERGDSAVYLCASSAVGGYQETQYFGPGTRLLVL.